The T cell receptor beta chain under discussion was sequenced for a study of shared clonotypes between healthy human individuals. Study-level points and caveats: The genetic and exposure-history diversity represented was limited by few donors.

Repertoires were generated with immunoSEQ multiplex PCR, while TCRdb's copy carries only in-frame clones and drops some. The sample records roughly 2.5 million clones, around 94% being singletons. Details on this clone: Its antigen is undetermined.

CDR1 is GTSNPN, CDR2 SVGIG, per germline (reference sequence). The V end lost 4 bases, the J end lost 2 bases, and 23 bases lay between the germline ends. The CDR3 has 17 residues. The study separated CD4+ cells into CD45RA+ naive and CD45RA-negative memory subsets. The material sequenced was naive CD4+ T cells sorted from blood. Subset defined: CD45RA+ positively selected. The origin of this receptor is a man younger than 30 in good health. This chain connects TRBV30 to TRBJ1-2; tentatively, D is TRBD1 (5 bases). The CDR3 region is CAWNGAADKGGNYGYTF. Written as DNA, the CDR3 is TGTGCCTGGAATGGGGCGGCGGACAAAGGCGGAAACTATGGCTACACCTTC.